The T cell receptor beta chain described here comes from a study of cytomegalovirus exposure and HLA in healthy donors. As concerns this clone: As yet, its antigen is unknown.

From germline, CDR1 is SGHRS and CDR2 YFSETQ. V gave up 4 bases and J gave up 3 bases; unmatched junction bases: 6. The CDR3 has 14 residues. This PCR relied on a set of 60 Vbeta primers and 13 Jbeta primers. Profiled with immunoSEQ multiplex PCR; TCRdb holds only in-frame clones, not every one. The sample includes around 130,000 clones, roughly 84% of them seen just once. Though probably carrying unrecorded immune exposures, donors were nominally healthy at sampling. Points from the study as a whole: The authors listed over 150 TCR beta chains as cytomegalovirus-associated.

This receptor was obtained from a man aged 45 to 65 in good health and CMV-seronegative. The chain links TRBV5-1 to TRBJ2-7, with 8 nucleotides matching TRBD1. Specimen: PBMCs. The CDR3 DNA sequence: TGCGCCAGCAGCCCTGGGACAGGAATCTACGAGCAGTACTTC. Amino acid sequence: CASSPGTGIYEQYF.